This TCR beta chain derives from a study of blood T cell repertoires in COVID-19. About the research overall: The origin of the acute and convalescent COVID-19 samples was the United States, Italy and Spain. T cells, B-cell-depleted T cells, or PBMCs provided the cDNA or gDNA that served as material.

The germline CDR1 and CDR2 sequences are SGHVS and FNYEAQ. CDR3 length: 15 amino acids. Trimming shortened V by 5 bases and J by 2 bases, and 15 bases separated the two germline ends. Authors' methods: Reference gene primer amplification gave nucleated cell count estimates. TCRdb keeps only in-frame clones here, not all; method: immunoSEQ multiplex PCR. The D gene and trimming were derived from the DNA, and the V and J assignments and clone size from that table. Of about 220,000 clones listed, 80% to 90% were seen once; the top ten hold nearly 20%. The chain couples TRBV7-6 to TRBJ1-1; tentative D call: TRBD1 (6 bases). The sample consisted of peripheral blood. The TCR was taken from a man under 40 with active or convalescent COVID-19. The CDR3 coding sequence is TGTGCCAGCAGCCCCCGGGGGGGGGCAAACACTGAAGCTTTCTTT. Protein: CASSPRGGANTEAFF.